These 11 T cell receptor beta chains were sequenced from one sample in a study of T-cell memory formation after mild COVID-19. TCRdb independently ran MiXCR on the 5' RACE reads; one entry per CDR3 protein. The sample contains nearly 110,000 distinct CDR3 sequences, about an eighth of which appear only once. Source material: PBMCs or a T cell subset sorted from them (not recorded which). The receptors here all came from a man between 18 and 35 years old who had mild COVID-19 (a few samples of this study predate the infection). Cell type and time point are not known.

This clonotype was counted between two and nine times. The genes are TRBV6-1 and TRBJ2-1; a weak D match, TRBD1 (5 bases). Germline V gives CDR1 MNHNS, CDR2 SASEGT. V gave up 1 base and J gave up 11 bases, with 15 bases separating them. The CDR3 totals 14 residues. CDR3 DNA: TGTGCCAGCAGTGAAGTCTGGGGCCCCGGCCAGCAGTTCTTC. Encoded protein: CASSEVWGPGQQFF.

The rearrangement uses TRBV3-1 and TRBJ2-3; TRBD2 matches 10 bases. The ends lost 4 bases at V and 4 bases at J; junction bases unmatched: 8. The germline CDR1 and CDR2 sequences are LGHDT and YNNKEL (reference sequence). The CDR3 sequence is 16 residues long. In nucleotides, the CDR3 is TGTGCCAGCAGCCGAGCGGGGGGGCCGTTAGCAGATACGCAGTATTTT. It yields the protein CASSRAGGPLADTQYF.

This clonotype has only a few counts. The chain uses TRBV12-3 or TRBV12-4 and TRBJ2-1; D uncertain. This CDR3 has 13 amino acids. The V end was cut by 5 bases, the J end by 10 bases, with 15 bases between. CDR3 amino acids: CASSPLASHEQFF. The CDR3 DNA sequence: TGTGCCAGCAGTCCCCTGGCAAGCCACGAGCAGTTCTTC.

The sample holds a few counts of this clonotype. This rearrangement joins TRBV14 to TRBJ2-1; 7 bases align to TRBD2. The CDR3 is made up of 16 amino acids. Germline CDR1 SGHDN, CDR2 FVKESK. J gave up 0 bases and V 4 bases, and 6 bases lay outside the gene matches. CDR3 amino acids: CASSLVGGSSYNEQFF. Here the CDR3 DNA reads TGTGCCAGCAGCCTAGTGGGGGGGAGCTCCTACAATGAGCAGTTCTTC.

This clonotype was detected only a few times. The chain combines TRBV12-3 or TRBV12-4 with TRBJ2-1; D remains unclear. V lost 3 bases, J lost 8 bases, and 5 bases lay in between. This CDR3 region has 11 residues. Written as DNA, the CDR3 is TGTGCCAGCAGTTTTATGGATGAGCAGTTCTTC. The encoded protein is CASSFMDEQFF.

This clonotype was counted ten times or more. The CDR3 spells CASSLGLQLNGPYEQYV. The CDR3 DNA follows: TGTGCCAGCAGCTTGGGGCTACAGCTAAACGGCCCCTACGAGCAGTACGTC. V is TRBV5-5 and J is TRBJ2-7; D not resolved. V was cut by 0 bases and J by 2 bases, with 18 bases left in between. The CDR3 spans 17 residues. The germline CDR1 and CDR2 sequences are SGHKS and YYEKEE (reference sequence).

Many counts were recorded for this clonotype. For the CDR3, the DNA is TGTGCCAGCAGCCCCGCCCGCCGGGACAGGAACACTGAAGCTTTCTTT. Translating it yields CASSPARRDRNTEAFF. The V call is TRBV27, the J call TRBJ1-1; 7 bases agree with TRBD1. Losses at the gene ends were 6 bases for V and 1 base for J; bases not matched to a gene: 11. CDR3 length equals 16 residues. The germline CDR1 and CDR2 sequences are MNHEY and SMNVEV (reference sequence).

The chain uses TRBV3-1 and TRBJ2-5; D not resolved. The CDR3 is made up of 14 amino acids. Trimming removed 0 bases at V and 5 bases at J, with 10 bases between. CDR1 LGHDT and CDR2 YNNKEL come from the germline V gene (reference sequence). Written as DNA, the CDR3 is TGTGCCAGCAGCCAAGAGAAGTTTGTGGAGACCCAGTACTTC. Its protein product is CASSQEKFVETQYF.

A few counts support this clonotype. This chain links TRBV19 with TRBJ2-2; no clear D gene. Germline V gene lookup returns CDR1 LNHDA and CDR2 SQIVND (reference sequence). The CDR3 has 13 residues. Trimming took 3 bases from V and 6 from J, leaving 8 bases between them. The CDR3 nucleotides read TGTGCCAGTAGTATTCGGGCCTCCGGGGAGCTGTTTTTT. Translation: CASSIRASGELFF.

This clonotype has only a few counts. The chain links TRBV12-3 or TRBV12-4 to TRBJ2-5; D is perhaps TRBD1 or TRBD2 (5 bases each). This CDR3 is 13 amino acids long. Trimming shortened V by 2 bases and J by 4 bases, and 8 bases separated the two germline ends. CDR3 coding DNA: TGTGCCAGCAGTTTATGGGACCCAGAGACCCAGTACTTC. It codes for CASSLWDPETQYF.

The chain links TRBV4-1 to TRBJ1-2; D unclear. The CDR3 has 13 amino acids. Germline values: CDR1 MGHRA, CDR2 YSYEKL. The V and J ends lost 3 bases and 5 bases respectively, with 10 bases between them. The CDR3 spells CASSQAGGYGYTF. The CDR3 coding sequence is TGCGCCAGCAGCCAGGCGGGCGGATATGGCTACACCTTC.